These T cell receptor beta chains were read from a single sample in a study of cytomegalovirus exposure and HLA in healthy donors. Produced via immunoSEQ multiplex PCR; TCRdb's table is partial and in-frame only. The sample has some 180,000 clones, 70% to 85% seen once. Sequencing used PBMCs. These receptors all stem from a girl aged 2 to 9 in good health and CMV-seropositive. The CDR3 runs from the conserved cysteine through the conserved F or W. A D gene is named only where the DNA matches it firmly. Where a row states a size, it is once, few, many or the class of an expanded clone; other rows omit it.

TRBJ1-5,TRBD1,few,TRBV2,TGTGCCAGCAGAAGGGACAGAGATCAGCCCCAGCATTTT,CASRRDRDQPQHF
TRBJ1-2,NA,NA,TRBV19,TGTGCCAGTAGTATGGGTCTGGGAAGGAGGGCATATGGCTACACCTTC,CASSMGLGRRAYGYTF
TRBJ2-3,NA,NA,TRBV4-2,TGTGCCAGCAGCCCGAATGGAGTCCCAGATACGCAGTATTTT,CASSPNGVPDTQYF
TRBJ1-1,TRBD1,NA,TRBV4-1,TGCGCCAGCAGCAGGGGGCAAAGGGACAGCACTGAAGCTTTCTTT,CASSRGQRDSTEAFF
TRBJ2-1,NA,NA,TRBV6-4,TGTGCCAGCAGTGACTCCCCGGGGAGCTCCTACAATGAGCAGTTCTTC,CASSDSPGSSYNEQFF
TRBJ1-1,NA,once,TRBV11-2,TGTGCCAGCAGCTTCTCTCGTGCGGCGAACACTGAAGCTTTCTTT,CASSFSRAANTEAFF
TRBJ2-4,NA,NA,TRBV6-5,TGTGCCAGCATGAAGCTAGACATTCAGTACTTC,CASMKLDIQYF
TRBJ2-1,NA,NA,TRBV7-6,TGTGCCAGCAAAGGGGCTATAGGGGGGGAGGATGAGCAGTTCTTC,CASKGAIGGEDEQFF
TRBJ2-1,TRBD2,NA,TRBV29-1,TGCAGCGTCGTCGGGATAGCGGGGGATCCCGCCCACTCCTACAATGAGCAGTTCTTC,CSVVGIAGDPAHSYNEQFF
TRBJ1-1,NA,NA,TRBV11-1,TGTGCCAGCAGCTCCCCGGAGGACCGGGGATGGACCCTTGAAGCTTTCTTT,CASSSPEDRGWTLEAFF
TRBJ1-3,NA,few,TRBV4-1,TGCGCCAGCAGCCAAGATTGGTCCCGTGTAATTCGCGAAAACACCATATATTTT,CASSQDWSRVIRENTIYF
TRBJ2-7,NA,NA,TRBV25-1,TGTGCCAGCAGTGAATTCGGGGGGCGGTCGTACGAGCAGTACTTC,CASSEFGGRSYEQYF
TRBJ2-1,TRBD2,NA,TRBV6-1,TGTGCCAGCAGTGAAAGCGGGGGATACAATGAGCAGTTCTTC,CASSESGGYNEQFF
TRBJ1-2,TRBD1,NA,TRBV15,TGTGCCACCAGCAGAGCCGGGACAGGGGGCTTGGGCTACACCTTC,CATSRAGTGGLGYTF
TRBJ2-1,NA,NA,TRBV5-4,TGTGCCAGCAGCGTTAGCGGATGGGAAAATGAGCAGTTCTTC,CASSVSGWENEQFF
TRBJ2-6,TRBD1,NA,TRBV6-1,TGTGCCAGCAGGGGGACAGCTGGGGCCAACGTCCTGACTTTC,CASRGTAGANVLTF
TRBJ2-1,NA,NA,TRBV10-2,TGCGCCAGCAGTGAGTCGAGCAATGAGCAGTTCTTC,CASSESSNEQFF
TRBJ2-7,NA,NA,TRBV19,TGTGCCAGTAGTATTGGGCGGGGATCACAGTACTTC,CASSIGRGSQYF
TRBJ2-7,TRBD1,NA,TRBV19,TGTGCCACCAAGGGGGCCCCGGGACAGGGCGTTTCCTACGAGCAGTACTTC,CATKGAPGQGVSYEQYF
TRBJ2-7,TRBD1,NA,TRBV19,TGTGCCAGTAGTCTAGCATACGGGACAGTCTACGAGCAGTACTTC,CASSLAYGTVYEQYF
TRBJ1-4,TRBD1,NA,TRBV28,TGTGCCAGCAGTCCGGACAGGTCTGAAAAACTGTTTTTT,CASSPDRSEKLFF
TRBJ1-1,NA,few,TRBV6-1,TGTGCCAGCAGTGAAACAGGGTCAAGGGTCGGTGAAGCTTTCTTT,CASSETGSRVGEAFF
TRBJ1-3,NA,NA,TRBV30,TGTGCCTGGAGTATAACCTACTCTGGAAACACCATATATTTT,CAWSITYSGNTIYF
TRBJ2-7,NA,NA,TRBV4-1,TGCGCCAGCAGCCAAGACGGGACACGTCCCTACGAGCAGTACTTC,CASSQDGTRPYEQYF
TRBJ1-1,NA,once,TRBV19,TGTGCCAGTACCACAGGGTGGGTAAACACTGAAGCTTTCTTT,CASTTGWVNTEAFF
TRBJ2-1,TRBD2,NA,TRBV9,TGTGCCAGCAGCGTAGTGGGGGCGGGAGGGCCAGTTTTTATTGGTGAGCAGTTCTTC,CASSVVGAGGPVFIGEQFF
TRBJ2-3,TRBD1,once,TRBV15,TGTGCCACCAGGGACTTCGACAGGGGGTCTACAGATACGCAGTATTTT,CATRDFDRGSTDTQYF
TRBJ1-6,TRBD1,NA,TRBV28,TGTGCCAGCAGTTTATTGCCTGGACAGGGGAAGAGTTCCCTCCACTTT,CASSLLPGQGKSSLHF
TRBJ1-2,NA,few,TRBV6-1,TGTGCCAGCAGTGTTCAAGGGGTCGATGGCTACACCTTC,CASSVQGVDGYTF
TRBJ1-2,NA,NA,TRBV28,TGTGCCAGCAGCTATCCCGCGGGTGGCTACACCTTC,CASSYPAGGYTF
TRBJ2-5,TRBD2,NA,TRBV19,TGTGCCAGTAGTATAGACGCGGGAGCGGAGACCCAGTACTTC,CASSIDAGAETQYF
TRBJ1-2,TRBD1,NA,TRBV11-3,TGTGCCAGCAGCAACCCGGGACAGGGTATCTATGGCTACACCTTC,CASSNPGQGIYGYTF
TRBJ2-1,NA,NA,TRBV7-9,TGTGCCAGCAGCCGCAGGGGAAATGAGCAGTTCTTC,CASSRRGNEQFF
TRBJ2-1,TRBD1,few,TRBV4-1,TGCGCCAGCAGCCAAGGGGGGGGGACAGGGAGCCATGAGCAGTTCTTC,CASSQGGGTGSHEQFF
TRBJ1-1,NA,NA,TRBV19,TGTGCCAGTAGTAGACCGGACAGAACGAACACTGAAGCTTTCTTT,CASSRPDRTNTEAFF
TRBJ2-3,NA,NA,TRBV2,TGTGCCAGTAGCTTGGAGGGGGCCGGTACGCAGTATTTT,CASSLEGAGTQYF
TRBJ2-1,TRBD2,NA,TRBV4-1,TGCGCCAGCAGCCAACCCCGACGGGAGGCGAAGCAGTTCTTC,CASSQPRREAKQFF
TRBJ1-2,TRBD1,NA,TRBV5-1,TGCGCCAGCAGCTTGGCCGGGACAGGGGTTGGCTACACCTTC,CASSLAGTGVGYTF
TRBJ1-2,TRBD1,once,TRBV5-6,TGTGCCAGCAGCTTGGGGGACAGGGGAGCTACCTATGGCTACACCTTC,CASSLGDRGATYGYTF
TRBJ2-3,NA,NA,TRBV20-1,TGCAGTGCTCGCATAGTGGATACGCAGTATTTT,CSARIVDTQYF
TRBJ2-3,TRBD1,NA,TRBV6-5,TGTGCCAGCAGTTACCAACCCGGGACAGTCACAGATACGCAGTATTTT,CASSYQPGTVTDTQYF
TRBJ2-3,NA,once,TRBV11-3,TGTGCCAGCAGCTGGGGGGCAGATACGCAGTATTTT,CASSWGADTQYF
TRBJ2-7,TRBD2,once,TRBV5-1,TGCGCCAGCAGCTTGGCCCGGGAGGGAATTCCCTACGAGCAGTACTTC,CASSLAREGIPYEQYF
TRBJ2-1,NA,NA,TRBV5-6,TGTGCCAGCAGCTTGGGGACAACCTACAATGAGCAGTTCTTC,CASSLGTTYNEQFF
TRBJ1-1,NA,NA,TRBV5-8,TGTGCCAGCAGCTCCTCGAGGGAGGCTTTCTTT,CASSSSREAFF
TRBJ1-6,NA,NA,TRBV7-2,TGTGCCAGCAGCCCGAGACCACAGGGCCTTCATTCACCCCTCCACTTT,CASSPRPQGLHSPLHF
TRBJ2-1,TRBD2,NA,TRBV11-3,TGTGCCAGCAGCTCGGGGGGGTTAGGGAACAATGAGCAGTTCTTC,CASSSGGLGNNEQFF
TRBJ2-7,NA,NA,TRBV25-1,TGTGCCAGCAGTTCTTCTTCCCGCGCGTTCCTTACCTACGAGCAGTACTTC,CASSSSSRAFLTYEQYF
TRBJ2-4,NA,NA,TRBV7-2,TGTGCCAGCAGCTTAGCAGTGGGACTAGCCAAAAACATTCAGTACTTC,CASSLAVGLAKNIQYF
TRBJ2-3,NA,few,TRBV5-1,TGCGCCAGCAGGGAGACAGATACGCAGTATTTT,CASRETDTQYF
TRBJ2-1,TRBD1,NA,TRBV5-1,TGCGCCAGCAGAGTGACCGGGACAGGGTCCAATGAGCAGTTCTTC,CASRVTGTGSNEQFF
TRBJ2-3,TRBD2,NA,TRBV13,TGTGCCAGCAGCTTAGGCCTTCGGCTAGCGGGAGGGCCGAGTACGCAGTATTTT,CASSLGLRLAGGPSTQYF
TRBJ2-3,TRBD1,NA,TRBV27,TGTGCCAGCAGTTTATGGACAGGGGGACACACAGATACGCAGTATTTT,CASSLWTGGHTDTQYF
TRBJ1-2,TRBD1,NA,TRBV19,TGTGCCAGTACAGACAGGGGGGACGGTGGCTACACCTTC,CASTDRGDGGYTF
TRBJ2-7,NA,NA,TRBV28,TGTGCCAGCAGGGAGTATGGGAGCTCCTACGAGCAGTACTTC,CASREYGSSYEQYF
TRBJ2-1,NA,NA,TRBV7-2,TGTGCCAGCAGCTATGACACCTCCTCCTACAATGAGCAGTTCTTC,CASSYDTSSYNEQFF
TRBJ2-4,TRBD1,NA,TRBV10-3,TGTGCCTGTGGACAGGGGCCCCAGGGGGCCAAAAACATTCAGTACTTC,CACGQGPQGAKNIQYF
TRBJ2-7,NA,NA,TRBV10-1,TGCGCCAGCAGTAAGGACAGCTACGAGCAGTACTTC,CASSKDSYEQYF
TRBJ1-6,NA,NA,TRBV6-1,TGTGCCAGCAGTGAGGCGGAGAGCTCCTATAATTCACCCCTCCACTTT,CASSEAESSYNSPLHF